This T cell receptor (beta chain) is drawn from a study of identical twins' blood T cells. Study as a whole: About 50 million reads covered about six alpha-chain and about six beta-chain libraries. Points from the study as a whole: Twins shared more top CDR3 clonotypes than unrelated donors did. V gene usage reportedly matched far better within twin pairs than unrelated donors.

Per the germline V gene, CDR1 is SGDLS and CDR2 is YYNGEE. Trimming left V 2 bases short and J 2 bases short, with 10 bases between. CDR3 length: 14 amino acids. Per the original data handling: Clonotypes per individual ranged from about 85,000 to nearly 500,000. TCRdb reprocessed the 5' RACE reads with MiXCR, giving one entry per CDR3 protein. The V and J calls and clone size come from TCRdb's table, not from the authors' own analysis. Of 350,000 to 400,000 distinct CDR3 sequences in the sample, 28% were seen once. A few counts support this clonotype. No antigen is known for it. The receptor was isolated from a woman aged 18-50 years in good health. The chain couples TRBV9 to TRBJ2-5, with D unresolved. Sample: PBMCs. The CDR3 nucleotides read TGTGCCAGCAGCGTCAGGCCGGAACAAGAGACCCAGTACTTC. It is translated as CASSVRPEQETQYF.